This TCR beta chain was identified in a study of cytomegalovirus exposure and HLA in healthy donors. CDR3 length equals 15 residues. Germline V gene sequence: CDR1 LNHNV, CDR2 YYDKDF (reference sequence). Trimming at V came to 3 bases and at J to 2 bases, leaving 3 bases not matched to a gene. The study's findings and limits: The study found most TCR sequences rare, yet found some public TCRs in many donors.

On this clone: The antigen is undetermined.

Vbeta (60) and Jbeta (13) primers were used in the PCR. Sequenced by immunoSEQ multiplex PCR; TCRdb stores in-frame clones only, minus some. The sample carries under 100,000 clones, about two thirds recorded once. This rearrangement joins TRBV15 to TRBJ2-7; TRBD2 matches 11 bases. The receptor was derived from a woman in her fifties or sixties in good health and CMV-seropositive. The specimen was PBMCs. The CDR3 nucleotides read TGTGCCACCAGCAGTTCGACTAGCGGGACCTACGAGCAGTACTTC. It translates to CATSSSTSGTYEQYF.